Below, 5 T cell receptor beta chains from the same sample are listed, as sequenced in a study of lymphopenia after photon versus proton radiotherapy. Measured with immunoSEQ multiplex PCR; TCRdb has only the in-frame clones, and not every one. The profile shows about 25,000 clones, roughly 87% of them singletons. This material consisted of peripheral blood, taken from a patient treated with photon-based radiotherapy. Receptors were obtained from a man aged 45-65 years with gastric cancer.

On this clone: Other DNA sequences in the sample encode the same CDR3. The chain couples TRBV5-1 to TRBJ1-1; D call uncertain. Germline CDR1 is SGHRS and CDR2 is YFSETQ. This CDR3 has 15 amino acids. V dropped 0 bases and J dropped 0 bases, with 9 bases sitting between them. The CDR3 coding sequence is TGCGCCAGCAGCTTGGCCGGCTCCATGAACACTGAAGCTTTCTTT. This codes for CASSLAGSMNTEAFF.

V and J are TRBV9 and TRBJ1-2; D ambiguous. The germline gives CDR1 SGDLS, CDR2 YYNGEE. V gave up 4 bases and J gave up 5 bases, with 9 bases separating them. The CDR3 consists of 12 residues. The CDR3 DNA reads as TGTGCCAGCAGCCTCGAGGGATATGGCTACACCTTC. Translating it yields CASSLEGYGYTF.

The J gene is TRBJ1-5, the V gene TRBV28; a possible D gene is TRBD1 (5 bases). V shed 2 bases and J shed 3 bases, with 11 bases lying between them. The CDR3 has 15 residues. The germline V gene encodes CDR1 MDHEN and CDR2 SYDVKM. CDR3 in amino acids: CASSLPRQHNQPQHF. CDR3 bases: TGTGCCAGCAGTTTACCGCGACAGCACAATCAGCCCCAGCATTTT.

CDR3: CASSLTGTGYYEQYV. As DNA, the CDR3 is TGTGCCAGCAGCTTGACAGGGACAGGGTACTACGAGCAGTACGTC. The V and J genes are TRBV5-6 and TRBJ2-7; 9 nucleotides align to TRBD1. CDR1 is SGHDT, CDR2 YYEEEE, per germline. V dropped 1 base and J dropped 3; count of bases not matched to a gene: 5. CDR3 size: 15 residues.

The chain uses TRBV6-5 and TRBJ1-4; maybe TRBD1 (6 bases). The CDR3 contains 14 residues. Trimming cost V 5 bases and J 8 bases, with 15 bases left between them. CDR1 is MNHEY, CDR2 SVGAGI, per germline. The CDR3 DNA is TGTGCCAGCAGTCGGCTGGGGCAGGGGGAAAAACTGTTTTTT. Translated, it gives CASSRLGQGEKLFF.